This T cell receptor (beta chain) was recovered during a study of beta chain features in type 1 diabetes. Reverse transcribing all isolated RNA meant expressed TCRB transcripts were sequenced. Sequencing used immunoSEQ multiplex PCR; TCRdb keeps in-frame clones, though not all of them. This table holds 600,000 to 700,000 clones, around an eighth found once. V gave up 1 base and J gave up 4 bases; unmatched junction bases: 12. The CDR3 is made up of 18 amino acids. Per germline, CDR1 KGHSH and CDR2 LQKENI. Study-wide findings and caveats: People with Type 1 diabetes carried modestly yet significantly shorter TCRB CDR3s in all four CD4+ subsets.

As regards this clone: As yet, its antigen is unknown.

This receptor was obtained from a man between 18 and 35 years old with type 1 diabetes. This chain uses TRBV18 with TRBJ1-4; 7 bases line up with TRBD1. The sample comprised naive CD4+ T cells from blood. The CDR3 is CASSPRTPWTGNNEKLFF. Written as DNA, the CDR3 is TGTGCCAGCTCACCACGGACCCCTTGGACAGGAAATAATGAAAAACTGTTTTTT.